Given below is one T cell receptor (beta chain) in context. Only in-frame clones appear in the TCRdb table, and some are missing; sequencing was by immunoSEQ multiplex PCR. Of under 85,000 clones in the sample, around 86% were seen once. This entry comes from a study of OX40 agonist ivuxolimab in advanced cancers. Overall study context: Three dose-escalation patients had partial responses: one with hepatocellular carcinoma and two with cutaneous melanoma.

This TCR was sampled from an adult with an advanced solid tumor such as melanoma, head and neck, liver or kidney cancer. The sample in question was CD4+ or CD8+ T cells sorted from blood, obtained in a trial of the OX40 agonist ivuxolimab.

The CDR3, as DNA: TGTGCCAGCAGCCGAGTCACTAGCGGTCCCCTCGAGCAGTACTTC. It encodes CASSRVTSGPLEQYF. The V and J genes are TRBV28 and TRBJ2-7, with TRBD2 identical over 8 bases. This CDR3 region has 15 residues. The trim removed 6 bases at V and 6 bases at J, leaving 13 bases unmatched. The germline gives CDR1 MDHEN, CDR2 SYDVKM.